This entry lists 19 T cell receptor beta chains sequenced from one sample in a study of response to subunit inactivated influenza vaccine. TCRdb independently ran MiXCR on the RT-PCR reads; one entry per CDR3 protein. The sample consists of about 190,000 distinct CDR3 sequences, approximately 15% of them appearing once. The sample was CD8+ T cells sorted from PBMCs, taken roughly 5 days after vaccination. The receptors were sampled from a man aged 45-65 years who received an inactivated influenza vaccine.

This clonotype was counted only a few times. The chain combines TRBV5-8 with TRBJ1-1; no firm D call. The ends were cut back, 4 bases at V and 1 base at J, with 11 bases in the middle. Germline assignment: CDR1 SGHTS and CDR2 YDEGEE. The CDR3 is made up of 14 amino acids. The CDR3 DNA reads as TGTGCCAGCAGCGTACTCATGGCGAACACTGAAGCTTTCTTT. The encoded protein is CASSVLMANTEAFF.

This clonotype appeared a few times. This sequence joins TRBV4-3 and TRBJ2-2; D not certain. This CDR3 is built from 17 residues. V lost 0 bases and J 0 bases, leaving 11 bases between the germline ends. The germline V gene has CDR1 LGHNA and CDR2 YSLEER. The CDR3 nucleotides read TGCGCCAGCAGCCAAGACCCCCGCCCCACGAACACCGGGGAGCTGTTTTTT. It translates to CASSQDPRPTNTGELFF.

The chain employs TRBV9 and TRBJ2-7, with 14 bases identical to TRBD2. In germline, CDR1 is SGDLS, CDR2 YYNGEE. V gave up 0 bases and J gave up 4 bases; unmatched junction bases: 9. The CDR3 has 18 residues. Written as DNA, the CDR3 is TGTGCCAGCAGCGTAGGGCCGCGACTAGCGGGAGGGGAATACGAGCAGTACTTC. This codes for CASSVGPRLAGGEYEQYF.

This clonotype was counted between two and nine times. The chain carries TRBV10-2 and TRBJ2-3; TRBD1 matches at 8 bases. After removal of 7 bases from V and 4 bases from J, the junction contained 16 bases not matched to a gene. The CDR3 sequence is 17 residues long. Germline CDR1 and CDR2: WSHSY and SAAADI. The CDR3 is CASTAGEDREDADTQYF. The CDR3 nucleotides are TGCGCCAGCACTGCGGGTGAGGACAGGGAAGATGCAGATACGCAGTATTTT.

This clonotype was seen more than once but under ten times. V is TRBV7-3 and J is TRBJ2-7, with D perhaps TRBD2 (5 bases). The germline V and J ends were trimmed by 1 base and 4 bases, with 14 bases remaining between them. CDR1 and CDR2 from the germline V gene are SGHTA and FQGTGA. The CDR3 is made up of 15 amino acids. The chain's CDR3 is CASSLRSSGVYEQYF. CDR3 DNA: TGTGCCAGCAGCTTAAGATCCAGCGGAGTATACGAGCAGTACTTC.

The table lists this clonotype with a count of one. The V gene is TRBV6-2 or TRBV6-3, the J gene TRBJ1-2, with D unclear. Germline CDR1 MNHEY, CDR2 SVGEGT. The CDR3 contains 13 residues. Trimming left V 6 bases short and J 8 bases short, with 16 bases between. The CDR3 DNA sequence: TGTGCCAGCAGCCCAACGGAGATCTGGGGCTACACCTTC. It is translated as CASSPTEIWGYTF.

The chain combines TRBV20-1 with TRBJ2-3; the match to TRBD2 covers 10 bases. Trimming removed 3 bases from V and 1 base from J; junction bases left unmatched: 4. The CDR3 loop spans 15 amino acids. Germline lookup yields CDR1 DFQATT and CDR2 SNEGSKA (reference sequence). The CDR3 DNA follows: TGCAGTGCTAGGGGACTAGCGATTGGCACAGATACGCAGTATTTT. Translated, it gives CSARGLAIGTDTQYF.

The chain carries TRBV4-2 and TRBJ2-2; 10 bases are a match to TRBD2. The CDR3 contains 15 residues. With 4 bases clipped from V and 6 bases from J, the junction kept 5 bases outside the gene matches. CDR1 and CDR2 from the germline V gene are LGHNA and YNFKEQ. CDR3 nucleotides: TGTGCCAGCAGCCTAGCGGGAGGTAATTCCGGGGAGCTGTTTTTT. It translates to CASSLAGGNSGELFF.

This clonotype was seen many times. V and J are TRBV12-3 or TRBV12-4 and TRBJ2-4; 7 bases fit TRBD1. V lost 5 bases and J lost 7; bases outside the gene matches: 2. The CDR3 covers 12 residues. The DNA of the CDR3 is TGTGCCAGCAGTGACAGGGTCAACATTCAGTACTTC. Its translation: CASSDRVNIQYF.

This clonotype was picked up a small number of times. Here the CDR3 DNA reads TGTGCCAGCAGCTCGGATGTCAATGAGCAGTTCTTC. Translation: CASSSDVNEQFF. The chain employs TRBV7-9 and TRBJ2-1; D not resolved. V was clipped by 4 bases and J by 6 bases, with 7 bases between them. From germline, CDR1 is SEHNR and CDR2 FQNEAQ (reference sequence). This CDR3 has 12 amino acids.

The rearrangement joins TRBV29-1 to TRBJ2-7; possibly TRBD2 for D (6 bases). V was shortened by 2 bases and J by 12 bases, with 8 bases between the two germline ends. This CDR3 spans 9 amino acids. From germline, CDR1 is SQVTM and CDR2 ANQGSEA. CDR3 sequence reads: CSVEPGGYF. For the CDR3, the DNA is TGCAGCGTTGAACCCGGGGGGTACTTC.

This clonotype was seen at least ten times. The chain couples TRBV7-2 to TRBJ2-3; D not resolved. The CDR3 loop spans 14 amino acids. V was clipped by 2 bases and J by 1 base, with 7 bases between them. Germline CDR1 is SGHTA and CDR2 is FQGNSA. CDR3 region: CASSLIIGTDTQYF. In DNA, the CDR3 is TGTGCCAGCAGCTTAATTATCGGCACAGATACGCAGTATTTT.

The chain couples TRBV12-3 or TRBV12-4 to TRBJ2-7, with 11 bases fitting TRBD1. V lost 3 bases to trimming and J lost 2 bases; unmatched junction nucleotides: 3. This CDR3 is built from 15 residues. CDR3 nucleotides: TGTGCCAGCAGTTTTGGGACAGGGGGTACCTACGAGCAGTACTTC. As protein: CASSFGTGGTYEQYF.

This clonotype was observed a handful of times. The rearrangement joins TRBV24-1 to TRBJ2-3; the D is unclear. The germline gives CDR1 KGHDR, CDR2 SFDVKD. V shed 2 bases and J shed 5 bases, with 16 bases lying between them. The length of the CDR3 is 16 residues. CDR3 coding DNA: TGTGCCACCAGTGATTCCGGCCCAGCCGGAGTAGATACGCAGTATTTT. The encoded protein is CATSDSGPAGVDTQYF.

This clonotype has more than one count but fewer than ten. The gene calls are TRBV7-6 and TRBJ2-7, with 10 bases identical to TRBD2. The J segment lost 0 bases and the V segment lost 5 bases, leaving 1 base of the junction unmatched. CDR3 size: 14 residues. Germline V gene data show CDR1 as SGHVS and CDR2 as FNYEAQ. The CDR3 sequence is CASSPSGSSYEQYF. CDR3 sequence (DNA): TGTGCCAGCAGCCCTAGCGGGAGCTCCTACGAGCAGTACTTC.

This clonotype was seen only a few times. The chain recombines TRBV19 with TRBJ2-2; D uncertain. In germline, CDR1 is LNHDA, CDR2 SQIVND (reference sequence). The CDR3 totals 14 residues. V lost 5 bases and J lost 1, with 8 bases in between. The DNA for the CDR3 is TGTGCCAGTAGTCCTATAGAGAACACCGGGGAGCTGTTTTTT. Its protein product is CASSPIENTGELFF. The full variable domain, in which reference TRBV19 and TRBJ2-2 provide the parts outside the CDR3, is DGGITQSPKYLFRKEGQNVTLSCEQNLNHDAMYWYRQDPGQGLRLIYYSQIVNDFQKGDIAEGYSVSREKKESFPLTVTSAQKNPTAFYLCASSPIENTGELFFGEGSRLTVL.

This clonotype was observed many times. V and J are TRBV12-3 or TRBV12-4 and TRBJ2-5, with 8 bases matching TRBD2. The CDR3 has 12 amino acids. V lost 5 bases to trimming and J lost 4 bases; unmatched junction nucleotides: 0. CDR3 sequence reads: CASSSGGETQYF. Written as DNA, the CDR3 is TGTGCCAGCAGTAGCGGGGGAGAGACCCAGTACTTC.

This chain connects TRBV2 to TRBJ2-7; possibly TRBD1 for D (5 bases). Trimming took 2 bases from V and 2 from J, leaving 13 bases between them. Germline V lookup: CDR1 SNHLY, CDR2 FYNNEI. CDR3 length equals 15 residues. As DNA, the CDR3 is TGTGCCAGCAGTGAATTGGAGCAGGGCCCCTACGAGCAGTACTTC. Translated: CASSELEQGPYEQYF. Based on the CDR3 plus reference TRBV2 and TRBJ2-7, the full variable domain is EPEVTQTPSHQVTQMGQEVILRCVPISNHLYFYWYRQILGQKVEFLVSFYNNEISEKSEIFDDQFSVERPDGSNFTLKIRSTKLEDSAMYFCASSELEQGPYEQYFGPGTRLTVT.

In this sample, this clonotype turned up a few times. The chain joins TRBV15 to TRBJ2-5; 8 bases are shared with TRBD2. V lost 6 bases, J lost 5 bases, and 8 bases stayed unmatched. The CDR3 consists of 14 residues. Germline V lookup: CDR1 LNHNV, CDR2 YYDKDF (reference sequence). The CDR3 sequence: CATRAAGEIETQYF. CDR3 coding DNA: TGTGCCACCAGGGCAGCGGGAGAGATTGAGACCCAGTACTTC.